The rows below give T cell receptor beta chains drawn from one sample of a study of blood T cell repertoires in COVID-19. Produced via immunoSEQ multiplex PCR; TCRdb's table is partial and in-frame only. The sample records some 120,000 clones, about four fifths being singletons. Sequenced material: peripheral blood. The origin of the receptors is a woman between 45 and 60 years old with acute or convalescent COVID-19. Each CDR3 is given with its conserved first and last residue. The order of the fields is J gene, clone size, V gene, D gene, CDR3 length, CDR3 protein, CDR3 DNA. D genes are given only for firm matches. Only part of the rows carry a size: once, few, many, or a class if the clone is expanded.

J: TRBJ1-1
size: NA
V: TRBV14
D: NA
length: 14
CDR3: CASSQDGIKRKAFF
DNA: TGTGCCAGCAGCCAAGACGGGATAAAAAGGAAAGCTTTCTTT

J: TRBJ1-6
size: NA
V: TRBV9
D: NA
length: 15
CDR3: CASSVDGTLGSPLHF
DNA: TGTGCCAGCAGCGTAGACGGGACATTAGGATCACCCCTCCACTTT

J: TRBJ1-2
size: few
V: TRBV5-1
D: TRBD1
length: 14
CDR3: CASSPDRGAYGYTF
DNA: TGCGCCAGCAGCCCGGACAGGGGGGCCTATGGCTACACCTTC

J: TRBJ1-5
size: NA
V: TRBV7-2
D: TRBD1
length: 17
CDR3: CASSPPWTGGDGQPQHF
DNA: TGTGCCAGCAGCCCCCCTTGGACAGGGGGCGATGGGCAGCCCCAGCATTTT

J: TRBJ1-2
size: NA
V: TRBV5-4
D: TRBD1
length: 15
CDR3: CASSKGGQGNYGYTF
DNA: TGTGCCAGCAGCAAAGGGGGACAGGGAAACTATGGCTACACCTTC

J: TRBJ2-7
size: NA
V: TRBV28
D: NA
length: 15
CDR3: CASSFFSDLTYEQYF
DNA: TGTGCCAGCAGTTTTTTTAGCGACCTTACCTACGAGCAGTACTTC

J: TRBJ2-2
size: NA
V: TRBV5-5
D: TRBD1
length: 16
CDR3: CASSLGTGMVRGELFF
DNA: TGTGCCAGCAGCTTGGGGACAGGAATGGTACGCGGGGAGCTGTTTTTT

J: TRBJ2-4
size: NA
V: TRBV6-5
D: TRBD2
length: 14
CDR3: CASSYSGGADIQYF
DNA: TGTGCCAGCAGTTATAGCGGGGGGGCGGACATTCAGTACTTC

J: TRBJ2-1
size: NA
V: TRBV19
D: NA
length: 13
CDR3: CASTVDSYNEQFF
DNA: TGTGCCAGTACCGTAGACAGTTACAATGAGCAGTTCTTC

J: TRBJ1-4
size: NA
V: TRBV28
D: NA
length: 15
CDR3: CASSLAWAPNEKLFF
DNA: TGTGCCAGCAGTTTAGCGTGGGCCCCTAATGAAAAACTGTTTTTT

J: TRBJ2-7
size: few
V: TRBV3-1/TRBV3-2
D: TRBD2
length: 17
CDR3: CASSQEFGGASSYEQYF
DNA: TGTGCCAGCAGCCAAGAATTCGGGGGGGCTAGCTCCTACGAGCAGTACTTC

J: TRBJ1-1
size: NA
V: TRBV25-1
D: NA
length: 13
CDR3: CASSVSGRTEAFF
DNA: TGTGCCAGCAGTGTCTCAGGGCGGACTGAAGCTTTCTTT

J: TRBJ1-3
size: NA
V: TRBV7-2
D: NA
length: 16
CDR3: CASSLGGLSMGNTIYF
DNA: TGTGCCAGCAGCTTAGGAGGGTTGAGCATGGGAAACACCATATATTTT

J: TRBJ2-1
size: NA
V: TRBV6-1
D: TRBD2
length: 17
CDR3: CASSEGYGGRGLVEQFF
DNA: TGTGCCAGCAGTGAAGGGTACGGGGGCAGGGGACTAGTTGAGCAGTTCTTC

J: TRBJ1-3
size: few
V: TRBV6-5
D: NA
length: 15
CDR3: CASRAGQSSGNTIYF
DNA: TGTGCCAGCAGAGCTGGACAGAGCTCTGGAAACACCATATATTTT

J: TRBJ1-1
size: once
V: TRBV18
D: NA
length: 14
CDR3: CASSPGSRPTEAFF
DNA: TGTGCCAGCTCACCGGGCAGCAGGCCCACTGAAGCTTTCTTT

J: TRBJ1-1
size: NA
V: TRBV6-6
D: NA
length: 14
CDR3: CASRSSDSGTEAFF
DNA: TGTGCCAGCAGATCCTCCGATTCGGGGACTGAAGCTTTCTTT

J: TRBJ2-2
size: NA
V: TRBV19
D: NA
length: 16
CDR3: CASSIQGAEFTGELFF
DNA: TGTGCCAGTAGTATCCAGGGTGCAGAATTCACCGGGGAGCTGTTTTTT

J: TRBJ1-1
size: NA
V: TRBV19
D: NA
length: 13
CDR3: CASSKRLDTEAFF
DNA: TGTGCCAGTAGTAAGAGGCTTGACACTGAAGCTTTCTTT

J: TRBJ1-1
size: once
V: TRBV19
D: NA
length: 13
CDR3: CASSIGGHTEAFF
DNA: TGTGCCAGTAGTATCGGGGGGCACACTGAAGCTTTCTTT

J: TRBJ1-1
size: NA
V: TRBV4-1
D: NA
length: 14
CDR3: CASSQVTVNTEAFF
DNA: TGCGCCAGCAGCCAAGTAACAGTGAACACTGAAGCTTTCTTT

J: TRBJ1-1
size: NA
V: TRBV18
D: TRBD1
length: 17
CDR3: CASSPPRVQGAGTEAFF
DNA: TGTGCCAGCTCACCACCTCGAGTACAGGGGGCCGGTACTGAAGCTTTCTTT

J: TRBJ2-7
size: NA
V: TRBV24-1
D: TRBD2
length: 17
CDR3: CATSSTGTSGDNYEQYF
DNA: TGTGCCACCAGTAGCACCGGGACTAGCGGGGACAACTACGAGCAGTACTTC

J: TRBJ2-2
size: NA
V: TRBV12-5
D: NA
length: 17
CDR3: CASGLNPGTANTGELFF
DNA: TGTGCTAGTGGTTTGAACCCGGGAACCGCGAACACCGGGGAGCTGTTTTTT

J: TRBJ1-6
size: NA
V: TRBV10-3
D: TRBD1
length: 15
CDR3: CAIRTGGDHNSPLHF
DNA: TGTGCCATCAGAACAGGGGGCGACCATAATTCACCCCTCCACTTT

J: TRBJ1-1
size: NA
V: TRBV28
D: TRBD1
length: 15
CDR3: CASSFPTGWNTEAFF
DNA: TGTGCCAGCAGTTTCCCGACAGGGTGGAACACTGAAGCTTTCTTT

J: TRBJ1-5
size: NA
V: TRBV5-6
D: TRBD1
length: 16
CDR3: CASSANQGEGNQPQHF
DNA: TGTGCCAGCAGCGCTAACCAGGGGGAGGGCAATCAGCCCCAGCATTTT

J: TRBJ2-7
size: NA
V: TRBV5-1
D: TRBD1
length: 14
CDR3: CASRNYRGDYEQYF
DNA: TGCGCCAGCAGAAATTACAGGGGGGACTACGAGCAGTACTTC

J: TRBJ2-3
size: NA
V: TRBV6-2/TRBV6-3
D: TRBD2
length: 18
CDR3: CASSLRRLAGGPTDTQYF
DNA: TGTGCCAGCAGTTTGCGACGACTAGCGGGGGGGCCCACAGATACGCAGTATTTT

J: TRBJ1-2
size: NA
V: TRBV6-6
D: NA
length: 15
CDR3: CASSYETGGGYGYTF
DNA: TGTGCCAGCAGTTACGAGACGGGGGGCGGCTATGGCTACACCTTC

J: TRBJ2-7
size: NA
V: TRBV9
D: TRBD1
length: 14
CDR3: CASSVRDREVVQYF
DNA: TGTGCCAGCAGCGTCCGGGACAGGGAAGTCGTGCAGTACTTC

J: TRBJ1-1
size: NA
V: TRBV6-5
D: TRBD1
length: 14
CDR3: CASSQEGAYTEAFF
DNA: TGTGCCAGCAGTCAGGAGGGGGCCTACACTGAAGCTTTCTTT

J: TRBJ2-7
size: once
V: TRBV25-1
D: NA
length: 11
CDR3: CASSEDWRQYF
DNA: TGTGCCAGCAGTGAAGACTGGAGGCAGTACTTC

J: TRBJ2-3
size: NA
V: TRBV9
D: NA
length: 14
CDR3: CASSPKGPTDTQYF
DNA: TGTGCCAGCAGCCCCAAGGGGCCCACAGATACGCAGTATTTT

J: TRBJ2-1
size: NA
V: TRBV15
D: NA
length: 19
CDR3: CATSRDRNRDWSSYNEQFF
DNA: TGTGCCACCAGCAGAGATCGAAACCGGGACTGGAGCTCCTACAATGAGCAGTTCTTC

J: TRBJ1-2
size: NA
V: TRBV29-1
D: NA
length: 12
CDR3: CSVNRAYYGYTF
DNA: TGCAGCGTTAACAGGGCCTACTATGGCTACACCTTC